This TCR beta chain was found in a study of shared clonotypes between healthy human individuals. Across the study: CD4 naive cells filled three plates per donor, CD4 memory three, CD8 naive two and CD8 memory one.

The naive CD8 population came from CD45RO-negative cells selected for CCR7, without terminally differentiated effector memory CD45RA+ cells. Nashville, Tennessee was home to all donors, each a Caucasian adult. The authors ran the assay at deep level. Some clones are missing from TCRdb's copy, which holds only in-frame ones; the method was immunoSEQ multiplex PCR. Of millions of clones in the sample, under 95% are singletons; the top ten hold more than 1.5%. In germline, CDR1 is MNHEY, CDR2 SMNVEV (reference sequence). The CDR3 is made up of 15 amino acids. The ends were cut back, 3 bases at V and 3 bases at J, with 14 bases in the middle.

Sequencing was performed on naive CD8+ T cells from PBMCs. This chain connects TRBV27 to TRBJ1-1, with D perhaps matching TRBD1 (5 bases). This clonotype originated in a man aged 18 to 29 in good health. Some clones in this sample may be carry-over from other donors' samples. The chain's CDR3 is CASSFSGFLDTEAFF. The DNA of the CDR3 is TGTGCCAGCAGTTTTTCAGGGTTCTTGGACACTGAAGCTTTCTTT.